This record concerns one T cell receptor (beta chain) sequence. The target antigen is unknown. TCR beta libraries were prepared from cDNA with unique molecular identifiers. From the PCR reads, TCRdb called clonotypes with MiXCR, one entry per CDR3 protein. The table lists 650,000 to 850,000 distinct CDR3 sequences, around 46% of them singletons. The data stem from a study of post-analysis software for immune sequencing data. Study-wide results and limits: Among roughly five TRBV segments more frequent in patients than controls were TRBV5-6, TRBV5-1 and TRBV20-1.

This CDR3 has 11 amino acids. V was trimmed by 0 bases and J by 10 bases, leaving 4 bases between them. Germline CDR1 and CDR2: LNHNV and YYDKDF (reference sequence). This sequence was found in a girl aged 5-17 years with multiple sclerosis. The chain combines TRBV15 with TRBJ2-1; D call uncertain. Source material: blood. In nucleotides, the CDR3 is TGTGCCACCAGCAGAGATCTCGAGCAGTTCTTC. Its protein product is CATSRDLEQFF.